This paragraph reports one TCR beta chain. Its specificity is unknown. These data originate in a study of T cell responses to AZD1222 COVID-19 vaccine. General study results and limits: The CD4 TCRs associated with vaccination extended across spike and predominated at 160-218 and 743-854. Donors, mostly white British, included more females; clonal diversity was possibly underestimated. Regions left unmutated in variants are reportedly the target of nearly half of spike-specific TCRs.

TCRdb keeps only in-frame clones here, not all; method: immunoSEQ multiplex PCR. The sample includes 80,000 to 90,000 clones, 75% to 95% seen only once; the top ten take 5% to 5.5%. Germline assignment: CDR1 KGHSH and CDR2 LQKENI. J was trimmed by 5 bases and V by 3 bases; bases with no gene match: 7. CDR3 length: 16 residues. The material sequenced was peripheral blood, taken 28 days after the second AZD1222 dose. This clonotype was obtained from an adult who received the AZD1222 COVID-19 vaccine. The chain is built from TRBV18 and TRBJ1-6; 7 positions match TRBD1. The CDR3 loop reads CASSPMGQTDNSPLHF. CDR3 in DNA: TGTGCCAGCTCACCGATGGGACAGACCGATAATTCACCCCTCCACTTT.